This T cell receptor beta chain came from a study of T cell responses to AZD1222 COVID-19 vaccine. General observations from the study: Every sample of the repertoires postdated the peak T cell response. The CD4 TCRs associated with vaccination extended across spike and predominated at 160-218 and 743-854. In the spike-specific TCR repertoire, nearly half reportedly target unmutated variant regions. Mostly white British, mostly female donors; authors suggested clonal diversity may be underestimated.

Repertoires were generated with immunoSEQ multiplex PCR, while TCRdb's copy carries only in-frame clones and drops some. The sample records 150,000 to 200,000 clones, around 90% being singletons. Comments on this clone: Its antigen is currently unknown.

This CDR3 comprises 13 residues. The junction had 8 bases not matched to a gene; V was cut back by 7 bases and J by 7 bases. The germline V gene encodes CDR1 SNHLY and CDR2 FYNNEI. The sample in question was peripheral blood, obtained on day 0 of AZD1222 vaccination. The sequence derives from an adult in good health. The V and J genes are TRBV2 and TRBJ2-5; 8 nucleotides align to TRBD2. The CDR3 DNA sequence: TGTGCCAGCAAGGCTTTAGCGGGGTGGACCCAGTACTTC. Amino acids: CASKALAGWTQYF. Complete variable domain (other parts from reference TRBV2 and TRBJ2-5): EPEVTQTPSHQVTQMGQEVILRCVPISNHLYFYWYRQILGQKVEFLVSFYNNEISEKSEIFDDQFSVERPDGSNFTLKIRSTKLEDSAMYFCASKALAGWTQYFGPGTRLLVL.